These 14 T cell receptor beta chains share one sample of origin, sequenced in a study of cytomegalovirus exposure and HLA in healthy donors. Amplification used 60 Vbeta primers and 13 Jbeta primers. Clones were read by immunoSEQ multiplex PCR, and TCRdb kept only the in-frame ones, dropping some. The table shows nearly 110,000 clones, with roughly 80% occurring only once. Sequencing was performed on PBMCs. The receptors were gathered from a man aged 45-65 years in good health and CMV-seronegative.

The rearrangement links TRBV10-3 to TRBJ1-6; D is possibly TRBD1 (5 bases). Germline CDR1 and CDR2: ENHRY and SYGVKD. Trimming cost V 7 bases and J 8 bases, with 12 bases left between them. The CDR3 runs to 13 residues. The CDR3 DNA sequence: TGTGCCATCACACCGGGGGTCGATTCACCCCTCCACTTT. Translated: CAITPGVDSPLHF.

V and J are TRBV27 and TRBJ1-1, with a weak D call TRBD1 (6 bases). V was shortened by 5 bases and J by 1 base, with 20 bases between the two germline ends. CDR1 is MNHEY, CDR2 SMNVEV, per germline (reference sequence). This CDR3 has 17 amino acids. CDR3 sequence (DNA): TGTGCCAGCAGTCCCCGGGGCAGGGGATCTTGGAACACTGAAGCTTTCTTT. Its protein product is CASSPRGRGSWNTEAFF.

The genes are TRBV7-9 and TRBJ1-4, with D possibly matching TRBD1 (6 bases). The germline CDR1 and CDR2 sequences are SEHNR and FQNEAQ (reference sequence). The V gene lost 5 bases and the J gene lost 8 bases, with 18 bases spanning the gap. The CDR3 consists of 15 residues. This chain's CDR3 is CASSQSGRGREKLFF. For the CDR3, the DNA is TGTGCCAGCAGCCAAAGTGGCAGGGGAAGGGAAAAACTGTTTTTT.

The rearrangement links TRBV2 to TRBJ2-7; perhaps TRBD2 as D (5 bases). V lost 8 bases and J lost 6, with 14 bases in between. This CDR3 region has 12 residues. The germline V gene has CDR1 SNHLY and CDR2 FYNNEI. The CDR3 bases are TGTGCCAGCGGACTCTTAAAGGGCGAGCAGTACGTC. Protein: CASGLLKGEQYV.

The V and J genes are TRBV28 and TRBJ1-6; 7 bases map to TRBD1. This CDR3 region has 18 residues. J lost 8 bases, V lost 9 bases, and 22 bases had no gene match. Germline lookup yields CDR1 MDHEN and CDR2 SYDVKM. Written as DNA, the CDR3 is TGTGCCAGTCTGCAGGGGGGCGCGATTGAAGGGACGGATTCACCCCTCCACTTT. As protein: CASLQGGAIEGTDSPLHF. The whole variable domain, filled in from reference TRBV28 and TRBJ1-6, reads DVKVTQSSRYLVKRTGEKVFLECVQDMDHENMFWYRQDPGLGLRLIYFSYDVKMKEKGDIPEGYSVSREKKERFSLILESASTNQTSMYLCASLQGGAIEGTDSPLHFGNGTRLTVT.

The chain uses TRBV7-2 and TRBJ2-5, with a tentative D call TRBD1 (5 bases). The CDR3 is 12 amino acids. Deletions cut 5 bases from V and 6 bases from J, with 10 bases between. In germline, CDR1 is SGHTA, CDR2 FQGNSA. CDR3 coding DNA: TGTGCCAGCAGCCCCCAGGGCAAGACCCAGTACTTC. Amino acid sequence: CASSPQGKTQYF.

The rearrangement links TRBV5-4 to TRBJ2-7; 10 bases are shared with TRBD1. With 4 bases clipped from V and 4 bases from J, the junction kept 11 bases outside the gene matches. CDR1 and CDR2 from the germline V gene are SGHNT and YYREEE (reference sequence). The CDR3 is 16 residues long. The CDR3 sequence: CASSGGGQGYQYEQYF. Written as DNA, the CDR3 is TGTGCCAGCAGCGGTGGGGGACAGGGGTATCAATACGAGCAGTACTTC.

This clone has just a few counts. This chain connects TRBV28 to TRBJ2-1; possibly TRBD2 for D (7 bases). V gave up 6 bases and J gave up 0 bases, with 12 bases separating them. The CDR3 contains 15 residues. Germline V gene lookup returns CDR1 MDHEN and CDR2 SYDVKM. The CDR3 DNA reads TGTGCCAGCAGGCTAGGGGGGGTCTCCTACAATGAGCAGTTCTTC. It is translated as CASRLGGVSYNEQFF.

The V call is TRBV11-2, the J call TRBJ1-5; no reliable D call. Germline values: CDR1 SGHAT, CDR2 FQNNGV. CDR3 length: 15 amino acids. V was clipped by 1 base and J by 5 bases, with 12 bases between them. CDR3 in DNA: TGTGCCAGCAGCTTAGGGGCCGATGTCGATCAGCCCCAGCATTTT. Its protein product is CASSLGADVDQPQHF.

V gene TRBV27 combines with J gene TRBJ2-1, with no clear D. Germline-derived CDR1 and CDR2 are MNHEY and SMNVEV (reference sequence). The CDR3 has 12 residues. The V end was cut by 4 bases, the J end by 3 bases, with 4 bases between. The CDR3: CASSSNYNEQFF. CDR3 coding DNA: TGTGCCAGCAGTTCAAACTACAATGAGCAGTTCTTC.

The genes are TRBV12-5 and TRBJ2-5; 10 positions agree with TRBD1. V lost 5 bases, J lost 5 bases, and 8 bases stayed unmatched. CDR3 length: 15 residues. Per germline, CDR1 LGHNT and CDR2 FRNRAP. CDR3 in DNA: TGTGCTAGTGGTCTGCGGGGACAGGGGTTTGAGACCCAGTACTTC. As protein: CASGLRGQGFETQYF. The variable domain in full, completed from reference TRBV12-5 and TRBJ2-5, reads DARVTQTPRHKVTEMGQEVTMRCQPILGHNTVFWYRQTMMQGLELLAYFRNRAPLDDSGMPKDRFSAEMPDATLATLKIQPSEPRDSAVYFCASGLRGQGFETQYFGPGTRLLVL.

The CDR3, as DNA: TGTGCCAGCAGCGCCCCGGGGGGGATTCACTATGGCTACACCTTC. Translated, it gives CASSAPGGIHYGYTF. This chain uses TRBV6-5 with TRBJ1-2, with D perhaps matching TRBD1 (5 bases). Trimming removed 6 bases at V and 3 bases at J, with 17 bases between. Germline CDR1 is MNHEY and CDR2 is SVGAGI. This CDR3 contains 15 residues.

V and J are TRBV7-9 and TRBJ1-6; maybe TRBD1 (5 bases). Deletions cut 5 bases from V and 8 bases from J, with 13 bases between. Germline V lookup: CDR1 SEHNR, CDR2 FQNEAQ (reference sequence). The CDR3 contains 14 residues. CDR3 protein: CASSRRGGDSPLHF. The CDR3 DNA reads TGTGCCAGCAGCAGGCGGGGGGGAGATTCACCCCTCCACTTT.

The genes are TRBV19 and TRBJ1-1; no clear D gene. The CDR3 runs 12 residues. Germline CDR1 and CDR2: LNHDA and SQIVND (reference sequence). Trimming removed 1 base from V and 7 bases from J, with 7 bases in between. CDR3 bases: TGTGCCAGTAGTATAGGAGGCGGTGAAGCTTTCTTT. It encodes CASSIGGGEAFF.